This record looks at one T cell receptor beta chain sequence and its context. In the PCR, 60 Vbeta and 13 Jbeta primers were used. Sequenced by immunoSEQ multiplex PCR; TCRdb stores in-frame clones only, minus some. The sample includes around 150,000 clones, 76% of them seen just once. These data belong to a study of cytomegalovirus exposure and HLA in healthy donors. Trimming removed 3 bases from V and 10 bases from J, with 10 bases in between. Germline V CDR1 and CDR2: PRHDT, FYEKMQ (reference sequence). The CDR3 sequence is 12 residues long. The chain links TRBV13 to TRBJ2-1; D unresolved. This TCR was recovered from a middle-aged woman in good health and CMV-seronegative. Specimen: PBMCs. CDR3 residues: CASSFSGLEQFF. CDR3 DNA sequence: TGTGCCAGCAGCTTTTCCGGGTTAGAGCAGTTCTTC.